One T cell receptor (beta chain) is described in this entry. Its antigen is not known. The sample originates from a study of cytomegalovirus exposure and HLA in healthy donors. CDR1 SGHRS and CDR2 YFSETQ come from the germline V gene. CDR3 size: 15 residues. J gave up 2 bases and V 4 bases, and 5 bases lay outside the gene matches. General observations from the study: In a later analysis, 16,951 TCR beta sequences were associated with HLA alleles at 0.05 false discovery rate. For most TCR sequences rarity was the rule, although some public TCRs occurred in many donors. A list of roughly 160 TCR beta chains associated with cytomegalovirus was given.

With 60 Vbeta and 13 Jbeta primers, the PCR was carried out. Some clones are missing from TCRdb's copy, which holds only in-frame ones; the method was immunoSEQ multiplex PCR. Its listing shows tens of thousands of clones. Healthy donors of bone marrow made up the group. This receptor was identified in a woman aged 25 to 39 in good health and CMV-seronegative. Sequences were obtained from PBMCs. V and J are TRBV5-1 and TRBJ2-5, with 10 bases matching TRBD2. Here the CDR3 reads CASSGTSEIQETQYF. CDR3 DNA sequence: TGCGCCAGCAGCGGGACTAGCGAGATACAAGAGACCCAGTACTTC.